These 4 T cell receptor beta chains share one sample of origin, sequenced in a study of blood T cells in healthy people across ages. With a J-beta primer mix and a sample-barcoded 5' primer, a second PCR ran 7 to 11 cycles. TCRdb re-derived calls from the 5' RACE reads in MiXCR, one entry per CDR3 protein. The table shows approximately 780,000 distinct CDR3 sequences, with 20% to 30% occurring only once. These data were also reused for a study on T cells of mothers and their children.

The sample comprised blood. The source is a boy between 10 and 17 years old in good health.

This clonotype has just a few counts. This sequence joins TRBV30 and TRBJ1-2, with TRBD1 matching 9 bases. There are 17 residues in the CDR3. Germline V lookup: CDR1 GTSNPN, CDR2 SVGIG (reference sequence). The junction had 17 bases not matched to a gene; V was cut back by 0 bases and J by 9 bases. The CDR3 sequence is CAWSVPRTGDIQRSYTF. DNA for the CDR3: TGTGCCTGGAGTGTACCCCGGACAGGGGACATCCAAAGGAGCTACACCTTC.

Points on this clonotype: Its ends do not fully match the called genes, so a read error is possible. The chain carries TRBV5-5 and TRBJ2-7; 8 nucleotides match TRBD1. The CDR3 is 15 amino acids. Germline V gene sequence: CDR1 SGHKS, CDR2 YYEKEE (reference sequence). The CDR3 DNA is TGTGTCAGCAGCGGACGGACAGGGACGGGGTACGAGCAGTACTTC. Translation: CVSSGRTGTGYEQYF.

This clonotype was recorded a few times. This CDR3 is CSARLTGAEIGYTF. In DNA, the CDR3 is TGCAGTGCTAGGTTAACCGGTGCCGAAATAGGCTACACCTTC. The chain links TRBV20-1 to TRBJ1-2, with D hard to call. Trimming stripped 3 bases from V and 8 bases from J, with 19 bases between. The CDR3 covers 14 residues. Germline lookup yields CDR1 DFQATT and CDR2 SNEGSKA (reference sequence).

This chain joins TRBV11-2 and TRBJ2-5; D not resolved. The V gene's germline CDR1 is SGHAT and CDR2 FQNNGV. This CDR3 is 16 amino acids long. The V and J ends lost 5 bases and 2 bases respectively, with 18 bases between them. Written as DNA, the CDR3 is TGTGCCAGCAGCCTAACCCTACGGGCCTCGCAAGAGACCCAGTACTTC. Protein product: CASSLTLRASQETQYF.